A single sample gave rise to the 26 T cell receptor beta chains below, sequenced in a study of metastatic and nonmetastatic thyroid tumors. Via MiXCR, TCRdb re-called the PCR reads. The table has about 16,000 clones, approximately 23% seen once. Every patient underwent thyroid surgery untreated. Sequenced sample: adjacent normal tissue. Source of these receptors: a female donor with papillary thyroid cancer or a benign thyroid nodule (not recorded which). Some clones in this sample may be carry-over from other donors' samples.

This clone was seen many times. V usage is TRBV7-3 and J usage is TRBJ2-3; D gene ambiguous. In germline, CDR1 is SGHTA, CDR2 FQGTGA. The CDR3 contains 14 residues. V gave up 5 bases and J gave up 4 bases, with 13 bases separating them. In DNA form, the CDR3 reads TGTGCCAGCAGCCCGATGGGCCCCCCAGATACGCAGTATTTT. Its translation: CASSPMGPPDTQYF.

The rearrangement uses TRBV20-1 and TRBJ2-7, with 14 bases fitting TRBD2. The V and J ends lost 6 bases and 3 bases, in that order; junction bases with no gene match: 10. Germline V gene sequence: CDR1 DFQATT, CDR2 SNEGSKA (reference sequence). The CDR3 is made up of 16 amino acids. CDR3 in amino acids: CSATGTSGRKDYEQYF. The CDR3 nucleotides read TGCAGTGCAACCGGGACTAGCGGGAGAAAGGACTACGAGCAGTACTTC.

Note on this clone: At one end, the junction sequence differs from germline, possibly due to a read error. The genes are TRBV11-2 and TRBJ2-2, with 9 bases that match TRBD1. CDR3 size: 17 residues. Germline V gene sequence: CDR1 SGHAT, CDR2 FQNNGV. As DNA, the CDR3 is TGTGCCAGCAGCCGAGGTGCCTGGACAGGGGTTCCCGGGGAGCTGTCTTTT. It specifies CASSRGAWTGVPGELSF.

Regarding this clone: The conserved phenylalanine or tryptophan is not found at the CDR3 terminus, so this likely reflects a read error. The limits of the CDR3 on the DNA are not certain, so only TCRdb's listed CDR3 is given. The rearrangement links TRBV20-1 to TRBJ2-1. Germline V gene data show CDR1 as DFQATT and CDR2 as SNEGSKA (reference sequence). The CDR3 region is 13 residues in length, termini included. CDR3 amino acids: CSARVPTRMGHFS.

The chain combines TRBV28 with TRBJ1-6, with D perhaps matching TRBD1 (6 bases). Germline V lookup: CDR1 MDHEN, CDR2 SYDVKM. V gave up 5 bases and J gave up 10 bases, with 18 bases separating them. The CDR3 is 15 residues long. The CDR3 DNA is TGTGCCAGCAGTACCATTGGGGGCATCGAATCACCCCTCCACTTT. Amino acid sequence: CASSTIGGIESPLHF.

This clone counts as medium-sized (0.01 to 0.1%). The rearrangement joins TRBV27 to TRBJ2-7, with D unclear. Germline lookup yields CDR1 MNHEY and CDR2 SMNVEV (reference sequence). The CDR3 runs 14 residues. V was cut by 5 bases and J by 1 base, with 12 bases left in between. The CDR3 nucleotides read TGTGCCAGCAGTAGCGTCGGCACTTCCTACGAGCAGTACTTC. Protein: CASSSVGTSYEQYF.

By its share, this clone is medium-sized. V usage is TRBV28 and J usage is TRBJ1-5; 8 bases are a match to TRBD1. Germline lookup yields CDR1 MDHEN and CDR2 SYDVKM. V shed 3 bases and J 5 bases; nucleotides not matched to a gene: 9. The CDR3 sequence is 16 residues long. The CDR3 loop reads CASSLADRGLDQPQHF. The CDR3, as DNA: TGTGCCAGCAGTTTGGCAGACAGGGGACTCGATCAGCCCCAGCATTTT.

This clone was detected many times. The rearrangement joins TRBV20-1 to TRBJ2-1, with 13 bases aligning to TRBD2. The CDR3 is 15 residues long. CDR1 DFQATT and CDR2 SNEGSKA come from the germline V gene (reference sequence). Germline trimming cut 1 base from V and 6 bases from J; bases unmatched to any gene: 3. The CDR3 spells CSARAGTSGINEQFF. The CDR3 DNA reads as TGCAGTGCTAGAGCCGGGACTAGCGGGATCAATGAGCAGTTCTTC.

The V and J genes are TRBV7-9 and TRBJ2-7; the D gene is possibly TRBD1 (5 bases). This CDR3 contains 14 residues. Germline V gene lookup returns CDR1 SEHNR and CDR2 FQNEAQ (reference sequence). The ends were cut back, 5 bases at V and 3 bases at J, with 14 bases in the middle. CDR3: CASSPTVAGYEQYF. The CDR3 nucleotides are TGTGCCAGCAGCCCGACAGTGGCTGGCTACGAGCAGTACTTC.

This clone appeared a few times. The chain joins TRBV2 to TRBJ1-2, with 8 bases lining up with TRBD1. Germline CDR1 SNHLY, CDR2 FYNNEI. V shed 3 bases, J shed 10 bases, and the junction held 10 bases outside the gene matches. The CDR3 extends over 14 amino acids. In nucleotides, the CDR3 is TGTGCCAGCAGTGAGCGTGACAGGGGTGGAGTCTACACCTTC. The encoded protein is CASSERDRGGVYTF.

Ten or more counts support this clone. The V and J genes are TRBV29-1 and TRBJ2-1, with D possibly TRBD2 on 6 matching bases. This CDR3 comprises 15 residues. Germline V lookup: CDR1 SQVTM, CDR2 ANQGSEA. The V end was cut by 3 bases, the J end by 0 bases, with 12 bases between. CDR3 sequence: CSVDGVGSSYNEQFF. The CDR3 DNA reads TGCAGCGTTGACGGTGTCGGGAGCTCCTACAATGAGCAGTTCTTC.

This clone occurred a few times. The chain uses TRBV5-1 and TRBJ1-1; 7 nucleotides align to TRBD1. With V trimmed by 0 bases and J by 7 bases, 3 bases remained unmatched. Per germline, CDR1 SGHRS and CDR2 YFSETQ. CDR3 length: 13 residues. CDR3 in DNA: TGCGCCAGCAGCTTGGATGGACAGGTTGAAGCTTTCTTT. It yields the protein CASSLDGQVEAFF.

By frequency in the sample, this clone is medium-sized. The V and J genes are TRBV11-2 and TRBJ2-5, with D perhaps matching TRBD2 (6 bases). Germline CDR1 SGHAT, CDR2 FQNNGV. This CDR3 has 15 residues. Trimming took off 2 bases at V and 2 bases at J, with 12 bases between the two ends. CDR3 in amino acids: CASSLFIGSQETQYF. CDR3 DNA: TGTGCCAGCAGCTTATTTATCGGGAGTCAAGAGACCCAGTACTTC.

In this sample, this clone turned up a few times. The V and J genes are TRBV27 and TRBJ1-1, with D hard to call. The CDR3 consists of 14 residues. Germline-derived CDR1 and CDR2 are MNHEY and SMNVEV (reference sequence). V was trimmed by 4 bases and J by 4 bases, leaving 13 bases between them. The CDR3 DNA is TGTGCCAGCAGTTCCCATGGAGGCAGCACTGAAGCTTTCTTT. Amino acid sequence: CASSSHGGSTEAFF.

This clone is judged medium-sized. The genes are TRBV6-1 and TRBJ1-3; D remains ambiguous. Germline loops: CDR1 MNHNS, CDR2 SASEGT. This CDR3 comprises 14 residues. Trimming pared 4 bases from V and 0 bases from J, leaving 7 bases between. The CDR3 here is CASSVAPSGNTIYF. As DNA, the CDR3 is TGTGCCAGCAGTGTAGCCCCCTCTGGAAACACCATATATTTT.

This clone was seen a handful of times. The chain uses TRBV27 and TRBJ1-1, with D perhaps matching TRBD1 (5 bases). CDR3 length: 15 amino acids. Trimming took off 5 bases at V and 2 bases at J, with 15 bases between the two ends. The germline gives CDR1 MNHEY, CDR2 SMNVEV (reference sequence). CDR3 bases: TGTGCCAGCAGTCCAACGGACAATTCTAACACTGAAGCTTTCTTT. The encoded protein is CASSPTDNSNTEAFF.

Remarks on this clone: Germline and junction disagree at one end, which may indicate a read error. The rearrangement links TRBV4-1 to TRBJ1-1; TRBD1 matches at 9 bases. Germline loops: CDR1 MGHRA, CDR2 YSYEKL. The CDR3 consists of 13 residues. CDR3 residues: CASSRTGGTDAFF. Written as DNA, the CDR3 is TGCGCCAGCAGCCGAACAGGGGGCACTGACGCTTTTTTT.

This clone was seen at least ten times. V and J are TRBV7-2 and TRBJ2-7; TRBD1 is a possible D gene (6 bases). CDR3 size: 15 residues. Trimming took 1 base from V and 2 from J, leaving 12 bases between them. Germline CDR1 and CDR2: SGHTA and FQGNSA. The CDR3 sequence: CASSLVAGAAYEQYF. In DNA form, the CDR3 reads TGTGCCAGCAGCTTAGTGGCAGGGGCGGCCTACGAGCAGTACTTC.

This clone was seen only a few times. The chain links TRBV19 to TRBJ2-3; D not certain. Germline CDR1 is LNHDA and CDR2 is SQIVND (reference sequence). This CDR3 contains 14 residues. Trimming left V 1 base short and J 1 base short, with 6 bases between. The CDR3 coding sequence is TGTGCCAGTAGTATAGTAGTTCGCACAGATACGCAGTATTTT. This translates into CASSIVVRTDTQYF.

This clone showed up many times. The genes are TRBV3-1 and TRBJ1-2, with D perhaps TRBD1 (6 bases). The CDR3 contains 16 residues. Per germline, CDR1 LGHDT and CDR2 YNNKEL (reference sequence). Trimming shortened V by 1 base and J by 3 bases, and 15 bases separated the two germline ends. CDR3 residues: CASSQGGQAGDYGYTF. The CDR3 DNA reads TGTGCCAGCAGCCAAGGGGGGCAGGCTGGCGACTATGGCTACACCTTC.

The rearrangement joins TRBV5-4 to TRBJ2-5, with 7 bases fitting TRBD1. CDR3 length: 14 residues. V lost 8 bases and J lost 4; bases outside the gene matches: 11. Germline V gene lookup returns CDR1 SGHNT and CDR2 YYREEE (reference sequence). As DNA, the CDR3 is TGTGCCAGAAGCGGCCGACAGGGCCTAGAGACCCAGTACTTC. Translating it yields CARSGRQGLETQYF.

This clone was seen more than once but under ten times. V and J are TRBV7-2 and TRBJ2-7; D uncertain. Between the trimmed V and J ends, which lost 5 bases and 4 bases, there was a span of 9 bases. CDR1 is SGHTA and CDR2 is FQGNSA in the germline V gene. This CDR3 spans 12 amino acids. For the CDR3, the DNA is TGTGCCAGCAGCCCCCTAGGGTACGAGCAGTACTTC. As protein: CASSPLGYEQYF.

This clone showed up many times. The V call is TRBV5-5, the J call TRBJ2-1; D may match TRBD1 or TRBD2 (5 bases each). Trimming took off 3 bases at V and 0 bases at J, with 10 bases between the two ends. In germline, CDR1 is SGHKS, CDR2 YYEKEE (reference sequence). The CDR3 extends over 15 amino acids. CDR3 nucleotides: TGTGCCAGCAGCTATGGGGGTGGCTCCTACAATGAGCAGTTCTTC. It yields the protein CASSYGGGSYNEQFF.

The chain is built from TRBV5-1 and TRBJ2-1, with 7 bases identical to TRBD2. The germline CDR1 and CDR2 sequences are SGHRS and YFSETQ. V was clipped by 9 bases and J by 4 bases; unmatched bases: 19. The CDR3 is made up of 17 amino acids. In DNA form, the CDR3 reads TGCGCCACCCCGATTGAAAGAGGACTAGAGGAATACAATGAGCAGTTCTTC. This gives the protein CATPIERGLEEYNEQFF. Drawing the rest from reference TRBV5-1 and TRBJ2-1, the complete variable domain is KAGVTQTPRYLIKTRGQQVTLSCSPISGHRSVSWYQQTPGQGLQFLFEYFSETQRNKGNFPGRFSGRQFSNSRSEMNVSTLELGDSALYLCATPIERGLEEYNEQFFGPGTRLTVL.

V gene TRBV4-3 combines with J gene TRBJ2-2; D might be TRBD1 (5 bases). This CDR3 has 15 residues. Germline values: CDR1 LGHNA, CDR2 YSLEER. Trimming removed 1 base from V and 3 bases from J, with 9 bases in between. The CDR3 DNA sequence: TGCGCCAGCAGCCAAGTTCAGGGATACACCGGGGAGCTGTTTTTT. It is translated as CASSQVQGYTGELFF.

This clone is labeled medium-sized. V is TRBV24-1 and J is TRBJ2-7, with TRBD1 matching 11 bases. Trimming took 4 bases from V and 1 from J; bases not matched to a gene: 5. Germline lookup yields CDR1 KGHDR and CDR2 SFDVKD. The CDR3 spans 16 residues. In nucleotides, the CDR3 is TGTGCCACCAGTGACTCCGGACAGGGGGCGTCCTACGAGCAGTACTTC. It translates to CATSDSGQGASYEQYF.